This entry concerns a single TCR beta chain. The antigen remains unidentified. This entry comes from a study of T-cell reconstitution after alpha-beta-depleted transplantation in children. Findings and limits, study-wide: Fresh T-cell production supplied most of the T-cell counts and diversity seen one year after transplant.

Unique molecular identifiers were built into the TCRbeta library. TCRdb ran MiXCR on the PCR reads and lists one entry per CDR3 protein. The data show hundreds of thousands of distinct CDR3 sequences, with more than 9% seen just once and 2% held by the top ten. V lost 4 bases, J lost 5 bases, and 9 bases lay in between. CDR1 MDHEN and CDR2 SYDVKM come from the germline V gene. The CDR3 spans 12 residues. The chain is built from TRBV28 and TRBJ2-7; D call uncertain. This clonotype originated in a child aged 2 to 10 with inherited bone marrow failure, due to receive a stem cell transplant. This specimen consisted of PBMCs, obtained before TCRalphabeta/CD19-depleted stem cell transplant. This chain's CDR3 is CASSSPSDEQYF. CDR3 sequence (DNA): TGTGCCAGCAGTTCACCATCAGACGAGCAGTACTTC.